Listed below are T cell receptor beta chains from one sample, sequenced in a study of T cell responses to AZD1222 COVID-19 vaccine. The method was immunoSEQ multiplex PCR; TCRdb's version includes in-frame clones alone and lacks a portion of them. Of tens of thousands of clones listed, roughly 90% are singletons. The material was peripheral blood, obtained on day 0 of AZD1222 vaccination. The source is an adult in good health. CDR3s include the opening cysteine and the closing phenylalanine or tryptophan. The D gene is left open where the match is weak. Some rows have no size entry. The others give once, few or many, or a class for an expanded clone.

v_gene	j_gene	abundance	d_gene	CDR3aa	CDR3nt
TRBV19	TRBJ2-3	.	.	CASSIGGGTDTQYF	TGTGCCAGTAGTATAGGAGGGGGCACAGATACGCAGTATTTT
TRBV27	TRBJ2-1	.	TRBD2	CASSFRTSGGGEQFF	TGTGCCAGCAGTTTTAGGACTAGCGGGGGCGGTGAGCAGTTCTTC
TRBV29-1	TRBJ1-3	.	.	CSVVTEGNTIYF	TGCAGCGTTGTAACAGAAGGAAACACCATATATTTT
TRBV19	TRBJ1-2	.	.	CASSRGGESGGYTF	TGTGCCAGTAGTAGGGGAGGAGAATCGGGGGGCTACACCTTC
TRBV18	TRBJ2-7	.	TRBD1	CASSLEQGAQNEQYF	TGTGCCAGCTCACTTGAACAGGGGGCGCAGAACGAGCAGTACTTC
TRBV29-1	TRBJ1-1	.	TRBD1	CSVEGQVNTEAFF	TGCAGCGTAGAGGGACAGGTAAACACTGAAGCTTTCTTT
TRBV7-2	TRBJ1-3	.	.	CASSPRGASGNTIYF	TGTGCCAGCAGCCCTAGAGGAGCGTCTGGAAACACCATATATTTT
TRBV4-3	TRBJ2-7	.	TRBD2	CASSQDGRGGTYEQYF	TGCGCCAGCAGCCAAGATGGTCGGGGGGGCACCTACGAGCAGTACTTC
TRBV4-3	TRBJ1-1	.	TRBD1	CASSLRPGTGSNTEAFF	TGCGCCAGCAGCCTACGTCCCGGGACAGGTTCGAACACTGAAGCTTTCTTT
TRBV30	TRBJ2-7	.	TRBD1	CAWRGTGLTYEQYF	TGTGCCTGGAGGGGGACAGGCCTAACCTACGAGCAGTACTTC
TRBV5-4	TRBJ1-4	few	.	CASSLGRGTNEKLFF	TGTGCCAGCAGCTTGGGGCGGGGAACTAATGAAAAACTGTTTTTT
TRBV2	TRBJ2-3	once	.	CASSEALRTGNTQYF	TGTGCCAGCAGTGAAGCATTACGGACCGGAAATACGCAGTATTTT
TRBV2	TRBJ1-1	.	.	CASTLQGNTEAFF	TGTGCCAGCACCCTGCAGGGGAACACTGAAGCTTTCTTT
TRBV28	TRBJ1-1	once	.	CASSLAGYRARGTEAFF	TGTGCCAGCAGCCTAGCCGGCTACAGGGCCCGAGGCACTGAAGCTTTCTTT
TRBV6-5	TRBJ1-1	.	TRBD1	CASSRGTEANTEAFF	TGTGCCAGCAGTCGCGGGACAGAGGCTAACACTGAAGCTTTCTTT
TRBV19	TRBJ2-2	.	TRBD2	CASNPGGTNGELFF	TGTGCCAGTAACCCGGGGGGGACTAACGGGGAGCTGTTTTTT
TRBV6-5	TRBJ1-2	.	TRBD1	CASSEGQYYGYTF	TGTGCCAGCAGCGAGGGACAGTACTATGGCTACACCTTC
TRBV9	TRBJ1-2	once	.	CASSERLGYGYTF	TGTGCCAGCAGCGAGCGTCTAGGCTATGGCTACACCTTC
TRBV5-4	TRBJ2-3	.	TRBD1	CASSLGAGGAGTQYF	TGTGCCAGCAGCTTGGGGGCAGGGGGCGCCGGTACGCAGTATTTT
TRBV7-9	TRBJ1-3	.	.	CASSLVTTNSGNTIYF	TGTGCCAGCAGCTTAGTGACTACGAACTCTGGAAACACCATATATTTT
TRBV9	TRBJ2-2	.	.	CASSPPGQSTTGELFF	TGTGCCAGCAGCCCACCGGGGCAAAGTACGACCGGGGAGCTGTTTTTT
TRBV2	TRBJ1-4	.	.	CASSGSTGTNEKLFF	TGTGCCAGCAGTGGATCTACAGGAACTAATGAAAAACTGTTTTTT
TRBV11-1	TRBJ2-2	.	.	CASSLIYTRTGELFF	TGTGCCAGCAGCTTAATATACACCCGGACCGGGGAGCTGTTTTTT
TRBV28	TRBJ1-1	.	.	CASSLLGLSTEAFF	TGTGCCAGCAGTTTGCTAGGGTTGAGCACTGAAGCTTTCTTT
TRBV2	TRBJ1-1	.	.	CASNRGREAEAFF	TGTGCCAGCAATAGGGGTCGGGAAGCTGAAGCTTTCTTT
TRBV27	TRBJ1-5	.	TRBD1	CASSLGQGMNQPQHF	TGTGCCAGCAGTTTGGGACAGGGTATGAATCAGCCCCAGCATTTT
TRBV5-1	TRBJ2-7	.	.	CASSLGRGSSYEQYF	TGCGCCAGCAGCTTGGGTCGGGGGTCCTCCTACGAGCAGTACTTC
TRBV20-1	TRBJ2-3	.	.	CSASTRAPDTQYF	TGCAGTGCTAGTACCAGGGCCCCAGATACGCAGTATTTT
TRBV7-2	TRBJ2-7	.	TRBD1	CASRLNPGQGAYEQYF	TGTGCCAGCAGACTTAACCCGGGACAGGGGGCCTACGAGCAGTACTTC
TRBV7-2	TRBJ2-7	.	TRBD2	CASSLSGGLSYEQYF	TGTGCCAGCAGCTTATCGGGGGGTCTCTCCTACGAGCAGTACTTC
TRBV5-6	TRBJ1-1	.	.	CASSLGGPTGKTEAFF	TGTGCCAGCAGCTTGGGGGGGCCCACCGGGAAAACTGAAGCTTTCTTT
TRBV7-2	TRBJ2-1	few	TRBD2	CASSLRRGGPHEQFF	TGTGCCAGCAGCTTACGGCGGGGGGGCCCCCATGAGCAGTTCTTC
TRBV2	TRBJ2-3	.	TRBD2	CASSDGLARKYF	TGTGCCAGCAGTGATGGACTAGCCAGGAAGTATTTT
TRBV7-2	TRBJ2-1	.	TRBD1	CASSQTRGQYEQFF	TGTGCCAGCAGCCAGACGAGGGGGCAGTATGAGCAGTTCTTC
TRBV9	TRBJ2-1	once	.	CASSVGGWDNEQFF	TGTGCCAGCAGCGTAGGGGGTTGGGACAATGAGCAGTTCTTC
TRBV7-9	TRBJ2-3	.	TRBD2	CASSLVAGTDTQYF	TGTGCCAGCAGCTTAGTAGCGGGGACAGATACGCAGTATTTT
TRBV28	TRBJ1-5	.	TRBD1	CASRSGTDSNQPQHF	TGTGCCAGCAGGTCCGGGACAGATAGCAATCAGCCCCAGCATTTT
TRBV28	TRBJ1-1	.	.	CASSFRLPPNTEAFF	TGTGCCAGCAGCTTCCGTTTGCCCCCGAACACTGAAGCTTTCTTT
TRBV18	TRBJ2-2	.	.	CASSPTSTGELFF	TGTGCCAGCTCACCCACAAGCACCGGGGAGCTGTTTTTT
TRBV11-3	TRBJ2-7	.	.	CASSLNLRGRDEQYF	TGTGCCAGCAGCTTAAATCTACGGGGGCGCGACGAGCAGTACTTC
TRBV9	TRBJ2-2	.	.	CASSPQDGELFF	TGTGCCAGCAGCCCACAGGACGGGGAGCTGTTTTTT
TRBV6-2/TRBV6-3	TRBJ1-6	.	.	CASSSRTAYNSPLHF	TGTGCCAGCAGTTCCCGGACAGCTTATAATTCACCCCTCCACTTT
TRBV7-5	TRBJ1-4	.	.	CARSVQDTSGEKLFF	TGTGCCAGAAGCGTGCAGGACACCTCGGGTGAAAAACTGTTTTTT
TRBV7-3	TRBJ2-1	few	TRBD1	CASSLGDRGQFKFF	TGTGCCAGCAGCTTAGGGGACAGGGGACAGTTTAAGTTCTTC
TRBV9	TRBJ1-2	.	.	CASSVEQHYGYTF	TGTGCCAGCAGCGTAGAACAGCATTATGGCTACACCTTC
TRBV28	TRBJ2-1	.	TRBD2	CASRGSGGVSYNEQFF	TGTGCCAGCAGGGGTAGCGGGGGAGTCTCCTACAATGAGCAGTTCTTC
TRBV19	TRBJ1-5	.	.	CASSWGAQGNQPQHF	TGTGCCAGTAGTTGGGGGGCGCAGGGCAATCAGCCCCAGCATTTT
TRBV29-1	TRBJ1-1	.	TRBD1	CSVGGQGAVAFF	TGCAGCGTGGGGGGACAGGGGGCGGTAGCTTTCTTT
TRBV5-5	TRBJ2-7	.	.	CASSLGFRVGEQYF	TGTGCCAGCAGCTTAGGTTTCAGGGTCGGGGAGCAGTACTTC
TRBV28	TRBJ2-7	.	.	CASSLSPGWYEQYF	TGTGCCAGCAGTTTATCTCCGGGGTGGTACGAGCAGTACTTC
TRBV11-2	TRBJ2-2	.	TRBD2	CASSLVRGGTGELFF	TGTGCCAGCAGCTTAGTTCGGGGGGGAACCGGGGAGCTGTTTTTT
TRBV6-4	TRBJ2-1	.	TRBD2	CASSDLSGGANEQFF	TGTGCCAGCAGTGACTTGAGCGGGGGGGCCAATGAGCAGTTCTTC
TRBV28	TRBJ1-1	.	.	CASIGAGALAEAFF	TGTGCCAGCATTGGGGCGGGGGCCTTGGCCGAAGCTTTCTTT
TRBV28	TRBJ1-3	.	.	CASSSPRSSSGNTIYF	TGTGCCAGCAGTTCCCCAAGGTCGAGCTCTGGAAACACCATATATTTT
TRBV25-1	TRBJ1-1	few	.	CASSAMGRDTEAFF	TGTGCCAGCAGTGCAATGGGAAGGGACACTGAAGCTTTCTTT
TRBV15	TRBJ1-1	.	TRBD1	CATSSPLTGGDTEAFF	TGTGCCACCAGCAGCCCCCTTACAGGGGGGGACACTGAAGCTTTCTTT
TRBV6-1	TRBJ1-5	.	TRBD1	CASSEAGGLSNQPQHF	TGTGCCAGCAGTGAGGCAGGGGGCTTGAGCAATCAGCCCCAGCATTTT
TRBV10-3	TRBJ2-1	.	.	CAISGNYVSLYNEQFF	TGTGCCATCAGTGGGAATTATGTCAGTCTCTACAATGAGCAGTTCTTC
TRBV9	TRBJ1-2	.	.	CASSVGGLGGYTF	TGTGCCAGCAGCGTAGGGGGGCTCGGTGGCTACACCTTC